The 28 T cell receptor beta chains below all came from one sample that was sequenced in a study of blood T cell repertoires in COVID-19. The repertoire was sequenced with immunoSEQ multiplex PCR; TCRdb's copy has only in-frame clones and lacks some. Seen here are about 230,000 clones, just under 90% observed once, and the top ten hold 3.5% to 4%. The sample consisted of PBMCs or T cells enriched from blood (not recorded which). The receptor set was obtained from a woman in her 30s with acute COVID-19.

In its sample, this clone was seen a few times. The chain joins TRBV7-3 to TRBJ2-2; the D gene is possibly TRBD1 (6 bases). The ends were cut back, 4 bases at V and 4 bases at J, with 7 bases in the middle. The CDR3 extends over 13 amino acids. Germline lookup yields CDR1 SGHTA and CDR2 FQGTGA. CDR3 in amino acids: CASSSGVTGELFF. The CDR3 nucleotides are TGTGCCAGCAGCTCAGGGGTCACCGGGGAGCTGTTTTTT.

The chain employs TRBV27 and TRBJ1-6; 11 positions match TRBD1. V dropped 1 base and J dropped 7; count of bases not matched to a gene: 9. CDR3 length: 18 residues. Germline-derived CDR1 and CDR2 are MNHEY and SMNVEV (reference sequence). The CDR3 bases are TGTGCCAGCAGTTTATTCCGGACCGGGGACAGGGGGAATTCACCCCTCCACTTT. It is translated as CASSLFRTGDRGNSPLHF.

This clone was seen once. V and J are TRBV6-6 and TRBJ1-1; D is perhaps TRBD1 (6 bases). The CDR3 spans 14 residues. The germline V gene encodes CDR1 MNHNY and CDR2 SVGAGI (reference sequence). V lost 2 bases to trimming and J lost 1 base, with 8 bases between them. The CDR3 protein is CASSYGGQNTEAFF. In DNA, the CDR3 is TGTGCCAGCAGTTACGGGGGCCAGAACACTGAAGCTTTCTTT.

This CDR3 reads CASKFGQYNTDTQYF. DNA of the CDR3: TGTGCCAGCAAGTTCGGACAGTACAACACAGATACGCAGTATTTT. V is TRBV6-5 and J is TRBJ2-3; TRBD1 is a possible D gene (6 bases). This CDR3 region has 15 residues. V shed 7 bases and J shed 2 bases, with 16 bases lying between them. Germline V gene data show CDR1 as MNHEY and CDR2 as SVGAGI.

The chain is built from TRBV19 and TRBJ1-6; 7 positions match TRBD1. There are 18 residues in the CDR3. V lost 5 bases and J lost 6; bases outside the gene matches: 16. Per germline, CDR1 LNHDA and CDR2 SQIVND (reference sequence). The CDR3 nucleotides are TGTGCCAGTAGTCTCCCGACCCCGGGGGGGGACAGTAATTCACCCCTCCACTTT. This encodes CASSLPTPGGDSNSPLHF.

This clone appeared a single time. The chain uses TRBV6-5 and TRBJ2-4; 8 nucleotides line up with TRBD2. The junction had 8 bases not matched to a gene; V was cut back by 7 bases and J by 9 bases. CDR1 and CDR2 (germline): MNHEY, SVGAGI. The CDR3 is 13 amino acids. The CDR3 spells CASIAGLGGIQYF. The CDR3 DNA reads TGTGCCAGCATAGCGGGGCTCGGAGGCATTCAGTACTTC.

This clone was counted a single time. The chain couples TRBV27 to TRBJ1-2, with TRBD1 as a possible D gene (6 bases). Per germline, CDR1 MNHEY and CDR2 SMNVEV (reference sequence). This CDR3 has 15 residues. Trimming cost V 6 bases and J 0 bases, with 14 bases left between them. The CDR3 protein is CASRPLGTTNYGYTF. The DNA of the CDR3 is TGTGCCAGCAGACCCCTCGGGACAACTAACTATGGCTACACCTTC.

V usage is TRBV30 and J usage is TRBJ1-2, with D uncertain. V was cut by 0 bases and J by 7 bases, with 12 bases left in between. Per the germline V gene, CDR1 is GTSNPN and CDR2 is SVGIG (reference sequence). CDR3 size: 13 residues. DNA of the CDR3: TGTGCCTGGAGTGTACTCAAGTTCTCTGGCTACACCTTC. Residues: CAWSVLKFSGYTF.

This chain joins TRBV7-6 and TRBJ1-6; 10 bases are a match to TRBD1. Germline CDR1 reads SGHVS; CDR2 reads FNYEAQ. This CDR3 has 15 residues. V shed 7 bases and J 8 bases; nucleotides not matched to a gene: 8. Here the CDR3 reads CASTLGGQGYSPLHF. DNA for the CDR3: TGTGCCAGCACCCTGGGGGGACAGGGGTATTCACCCCTCCACTTT.

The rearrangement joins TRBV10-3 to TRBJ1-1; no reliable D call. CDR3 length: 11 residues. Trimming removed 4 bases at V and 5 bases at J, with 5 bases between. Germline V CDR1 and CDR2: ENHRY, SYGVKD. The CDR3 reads CAISGGTEAFF. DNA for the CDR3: TGTGCCATCAGTGGAGGTACTGAAGCTTTCTTT.

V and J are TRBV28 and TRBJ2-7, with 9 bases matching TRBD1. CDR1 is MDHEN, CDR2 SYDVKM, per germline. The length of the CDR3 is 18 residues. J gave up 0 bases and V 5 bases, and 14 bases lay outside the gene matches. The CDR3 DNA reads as TGTGCCAGCAGTCGAGGGACAGGGATGACGTTTGGCTCCTACGAGCAGTACTTC. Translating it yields CASSRGTGMTFGSYEQYF.

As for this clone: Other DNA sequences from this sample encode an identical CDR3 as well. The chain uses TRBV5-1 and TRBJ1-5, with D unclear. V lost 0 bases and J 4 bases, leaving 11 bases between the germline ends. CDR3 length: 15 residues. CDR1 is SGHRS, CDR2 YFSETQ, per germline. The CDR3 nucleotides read TGCGCCAGCAGCTTGGGGGAGAACCCGAATCAGCCCCAGCATTTT. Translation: CASSLGENPNQPQHF.

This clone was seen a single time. The chain's CDR3 is CASSPLTGGNQPQHF. The CDR3, as DNA: TGTGCCAGCAGCCCCCTGACAGGGGGGAATCAGCCCCAGCATTTT. The gene calls are TRBV7-8 and TRBJ1-5, with TRBD1 matching over 9 bases. J lost 4 bases, V lost 5 bases, and 6 bases had no gene match. The CDR3 is 15 residues long. CDR1 and CDR2 (germline): SGHVS, FQNEAQ.

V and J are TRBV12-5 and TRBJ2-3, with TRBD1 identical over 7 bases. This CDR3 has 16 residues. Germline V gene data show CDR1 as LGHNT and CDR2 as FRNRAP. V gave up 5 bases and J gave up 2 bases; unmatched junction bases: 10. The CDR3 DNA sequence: TGTGCTAGTGGTGTGAACCGGGGACAGCCCACAGATACGCAGTATTTT. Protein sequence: CASGVNRGQPTDTQYF.

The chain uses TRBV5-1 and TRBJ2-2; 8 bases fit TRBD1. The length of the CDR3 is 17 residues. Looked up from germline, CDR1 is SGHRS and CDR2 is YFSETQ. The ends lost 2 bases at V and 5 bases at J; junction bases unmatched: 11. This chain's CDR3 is CASSFGTGTGATGELFF. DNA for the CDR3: TGCGCCAGCAGCTTTGGTACAGGGACAGGCGCAACCGGGGAGCTGTTTTTT.

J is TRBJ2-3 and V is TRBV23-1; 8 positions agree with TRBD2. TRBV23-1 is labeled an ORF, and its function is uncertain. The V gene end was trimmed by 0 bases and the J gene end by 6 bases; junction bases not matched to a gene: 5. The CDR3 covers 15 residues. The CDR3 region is CASSQSGRGDDTQYF. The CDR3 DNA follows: TGCGCCAGCAGTCAATCGGGGCGGGGGGACGATACGCAGTATTTT.

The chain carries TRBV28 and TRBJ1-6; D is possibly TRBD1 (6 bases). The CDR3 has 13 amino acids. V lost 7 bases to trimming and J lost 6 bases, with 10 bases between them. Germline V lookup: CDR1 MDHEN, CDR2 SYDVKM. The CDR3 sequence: CASTRGFNSPLHF. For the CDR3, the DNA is TGTGCCAGCACAAGGGGGTTTAATTCACCCCTCCACTTT.

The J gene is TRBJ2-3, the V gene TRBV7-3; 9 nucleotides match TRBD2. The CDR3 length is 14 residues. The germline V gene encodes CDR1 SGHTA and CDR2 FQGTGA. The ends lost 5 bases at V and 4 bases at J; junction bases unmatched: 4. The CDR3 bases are TGTGCCAGCAGCCAGGGACTAGCTGCAGATACGCAGTATTTT. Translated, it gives CASSQGLAADTQYF.

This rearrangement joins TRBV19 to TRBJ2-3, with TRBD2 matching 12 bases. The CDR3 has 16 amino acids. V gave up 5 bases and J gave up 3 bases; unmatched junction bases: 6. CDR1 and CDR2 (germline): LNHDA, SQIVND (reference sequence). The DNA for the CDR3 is TGTGCCAGTAGTCCGTGGACTAGCGGGGAAACAGATACGCAGTATTTT. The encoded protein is CASSPWTSGETDTQYF. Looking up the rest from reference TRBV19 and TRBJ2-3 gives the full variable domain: DGGITQSPKYLFRKEGQNVTLSCEQNLNHDAMYWYRQDPGQGLRLIYYSQIVNDFQKGDIAEGYSVSREKKESFPLTVTSAQKNPTAFYLCASSPWTSGETDTQYFGPGTRLTVL.

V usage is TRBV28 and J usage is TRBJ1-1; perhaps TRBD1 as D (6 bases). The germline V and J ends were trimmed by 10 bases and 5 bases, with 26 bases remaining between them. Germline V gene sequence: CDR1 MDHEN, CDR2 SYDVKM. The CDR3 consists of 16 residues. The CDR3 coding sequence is TGTGCCACCCGCGGACGGTCTTACCTAGGACAGACTGAAGCTTTCTTT. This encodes CATRGRSYLGQTEAFF.

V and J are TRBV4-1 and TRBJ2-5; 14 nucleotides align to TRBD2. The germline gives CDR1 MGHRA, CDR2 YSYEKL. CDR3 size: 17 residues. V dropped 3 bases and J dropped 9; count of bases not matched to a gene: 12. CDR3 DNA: TGCGCCAGCAGCCAGGCCGGACTAGCGGGGGGACCCGGGGCCCAGTACTTC. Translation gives CASSQAGLAGGPGAQYF.

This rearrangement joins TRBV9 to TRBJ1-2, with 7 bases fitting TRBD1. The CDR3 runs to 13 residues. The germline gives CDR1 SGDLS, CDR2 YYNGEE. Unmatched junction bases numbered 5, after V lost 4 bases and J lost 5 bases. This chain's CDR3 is CASSRGTAYGYTF. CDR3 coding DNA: TGTGCCAGCAGCCGTGGGACAGCTTATGGCTACACCTTC.

The CDR3 DNA sequence: TGCAGCGTACTCCGACAGGGGGCTGAAGAAAAACTGTTTTTT. Its protein is CSVLRQGAEEKLFF. The rearrangement uses TRBV29-1 and TRBJ1-4; 10 bases match TRBD1. The CDR3 spans 14 residues. Unmatched junction bases numbered 9, after V lost 6 bases and J lost 8 bases. Germline V gives CDR1 SQVTM, CDR2 ANQGSEA.

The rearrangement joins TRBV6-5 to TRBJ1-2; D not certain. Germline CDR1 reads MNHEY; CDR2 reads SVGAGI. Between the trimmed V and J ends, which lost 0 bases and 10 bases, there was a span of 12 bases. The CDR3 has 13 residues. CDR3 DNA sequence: TGTGCCAGCAGTTACTCGAGCAATCTCCCCTACACCTTC. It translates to CASSYSSNLPYTF.

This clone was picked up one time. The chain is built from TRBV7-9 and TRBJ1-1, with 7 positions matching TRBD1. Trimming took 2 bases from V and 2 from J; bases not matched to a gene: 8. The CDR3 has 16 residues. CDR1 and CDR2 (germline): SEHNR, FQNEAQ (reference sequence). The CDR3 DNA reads TGTGCCAGCAGCTTACGTGTAGGGACAGTTAACACTGAAGCTTTCTTT. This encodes CASSLRVGTVNTEAFF.

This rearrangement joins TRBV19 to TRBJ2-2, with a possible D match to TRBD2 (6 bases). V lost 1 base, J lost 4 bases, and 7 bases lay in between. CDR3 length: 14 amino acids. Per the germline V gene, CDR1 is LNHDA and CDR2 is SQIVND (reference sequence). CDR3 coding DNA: TGTGCCAGTAGTATAGGGAGGGCCACCGGGGAGCTGTTTTTT. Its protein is CASSIGRATGELFF.

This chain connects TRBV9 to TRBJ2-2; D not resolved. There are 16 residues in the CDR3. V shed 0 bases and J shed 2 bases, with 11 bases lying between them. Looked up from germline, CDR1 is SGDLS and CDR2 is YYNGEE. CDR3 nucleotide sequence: TGTGCCAGCAGCGTAGCTTGGGCAGGAAACACCGGGGAGCTGTTTTTT. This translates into CASSVAWAGNTGELFF.

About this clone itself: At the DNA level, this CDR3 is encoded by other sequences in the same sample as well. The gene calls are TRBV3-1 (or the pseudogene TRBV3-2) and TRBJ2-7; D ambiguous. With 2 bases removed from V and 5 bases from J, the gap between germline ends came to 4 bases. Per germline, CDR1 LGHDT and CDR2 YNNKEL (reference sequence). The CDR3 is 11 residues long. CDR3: CASSQRDEQYF. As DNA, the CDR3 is TGTGCCAGCAGCCAACGGGACGAGCAGTACTTC.